A selection of T cell receptor beta chains follows, all from one sample in a study of blood T cells in healthy people across ages. TCRdb redid the calling of the 5' RACE reads with MiXCR, one entry per CDR3 protein. Among approximately 900,000 distinct CDR3 sequences listed, about 44% were seen once. Sequencing was performed on blood. The receptors were gathered from a man between 25 and 39 years old in good health. The CDR3 runs from the conserved cysteine through the conserved F or W. A D gene is named only where the DNA matches it firmly. Only part of the rows carry a size: once, few, many, or a class if the clone is expanded.

TRBV21-1	TRBJ1-1	NA	NA	CASSRSDRGETEAFF	TGTGCCAGCAGCAGATCCGACAGGGGGGAAACTGAAGCTTTCTTT
TRBV28	TRBJ2-6	once	NA	CASSPPMVRLSGANVLTF	TGTGCCAGCAGTCCTCCAATGGTCCGATTATCTGGGGCCAACGTCCTGACTTTC
TRBV9	TRBJ2-1	NA	TRBD2	CASSVALLRGGGNEQFF	TGTGCCAGCAGCGTAGCTCTCCTGCGGGGGGGAGGCAATGAGCAGTTCTTC
TRBV7-2	TRBJ1-3	once	NA	CASSVDRGITGNTIYF	TGTGCCAGCAGCGTCGACAGAGGAATTACTGGAAACACCATATATTTT
TRBV20-1	TRBJ2-5	few	TRBD2	CSAYRTSGGAETQYF	TGCAGTGCTTATAGGACTAGCGGGGGGGCAGAGACCCAGTACTTC
TRBV18	TRBJ2-6	few	NA	CASSPREDPGANVLTF	TGTGCCAGCTCACCACGAGAGGACCCTGGGGCCAACGTCCTGACTTTC
TRBV4-2	TRBJ2-3	NA	TRBD2	CASRRTSGRSTDTQYF	TGTGCCAGCAGAAGGACTAGCGGGCGTAGCACAGATACGCAGTATTTT
TRBV6-5	TRBJ1-5	NA	NA	CASSPGGGRSQPQHF	TGTGCCAGCAGTCCCGGCGGGGGCAGATCTCAGCCCCAGCATTTT
TRBV28	TRBJ2-4	NA	TRBD1	CASSPPGQGNIQYF	TGTGCCAGCAGTCCCCCGGGACAGGGAAACATTCAGTACTTC
TRBV20-1	TRBJ1-6	few	TRBD1	CSARGDRASISPLHF	TGCAGTGCTAGGGGCGACAGGGCAAGTATCTCACCCCTCCACTTT
TRBV7-9	TRBJ2-3	NA	TRBD2	CASSRTSGVSSTDTQYF	TGTGCCAGCAGCCGGACTAGCGGGGTATCGAGCACAGATACGCAGTATTTT
TRBV7-2	TRBJ2-2	NA	TRBD2	CASSSRSGAANTGELFF	TGTGCCAGCAGTTCCCGTAGCGGGGCGGCGAACACCGGGGAGCTGTTTTTT
TRBV25-1	TRBJ2-5	NA	NA	CASSESAKETQYF	TGTGCCAGCAGTGAATCTGCGAAGGAGACCCAGTACTTC
TRBV28	TRBJ2-5	NA	TRBD1	CASSTTDRGLQETQYF	TGTGCCAGCAGCACTACGGACAGGGGGCTTCAAGAGACCCAGTACTTC
TRBV2	TRBJ1-4	NA	NA	CASSDPAATNEKLFF	TGTGCCAGCAGTGACCCGGCGGCAACTAATGAAAAACTGTTTTTT
TRBV10-3	TRBJ1-2	few	NA	CAISESVNPVNGNGYTF	TGTGCCATCAGTGAGTCAGTCAACCCGGTGAATGGGAATGGCTACACCTTC
TRBV2	TRBJ2-2	NA	NA	CASSELPRSTGELFF	TGTGCCAGCAGTGAACTCCCGAGGAGCACCGGGGAGCTGTTTTTT
TRBV27	TRBJ1-5	NA	NA	CASSSSPLGYGQPQHF	TGTGCCAGCAGTTCATCACCCCTCGGGTATGGTCAGCCCCAGCATTTT
TRBV6-6	TRBJ2-5	NA	TRBD1	CASSGQGLVSQYF	TGTGCCAGCAGTGGACAGGGGTTAGTGTCCCAGTACTTC
TRBV7-2	TRBJ1-6	few	NA	CASSSTRDSPLHF	TGTGCCAGCAGCTCGACACGGGATTCACCCCTCCACTTT
TRBV4-3	TRBJ2-3	few	TRBD1	CASSQKTGGIDTQYF	TGCGCCAGCAGCCAGAAAACAGGGGGCATAGATACGCAGTATTTT
TRBV5-1	TRBJ2-1	NA	NA	CASSQGPTVGDEQFF	TGCGCCAGCAGTCAGGGACCTACCGTAGGCGATGAGCAGTTCTTC
TRBV6-1	TRBJ1-2	NA	NA	CASSEAGLDYGYTF	TGTGCCAGCAGTGAAGCGGGGCTCGACTATGGCTACACCTTC
TRBV20-1	TRBJ1-6	NA	NA	CSAPRGSSPLHF	TGCAGTGCCCCGCGGGGATCCTCACCCCTCCACTTT
TRBV29-1	TRBJ2-6	many	TRBD1	CSVFSDRVTAGANVLTF	TGCAGCGTTTTCTCCGACAGGGTTACGGCTGGGGCCAACGTCCTGACTTTC
TRBV7-9	TRBJ2-1	many	NA	CASSPTWSSYNEQFF	TGTGCCAGCAGCCCCACTTGGAGCTCCTACAATGAGCAGTTCTTC
TRBV7-3	TRBJ2-7	NA	NA	CASSLSQGPAYEQYF	TGTGCCAGCAGCTTATCTCAGGGGCCTGCCTACGAGCAGTACTTC
TRBV7-2	TRBJ2-7	once	TRBD2	CASSPSGETYEQYF	TGTGCCAGCAGCCCTAGCGGGGAGACCTACGAGCAGTACTTC